This T cell receptor beta chain comes out of a study of cytomegalovirus exposure and HLA in healthy donors. Findings of the study overall: The CMV antigen specificity of a few CMV-associated chains was confirmed through in vitro analysis. Further analysis, carried out later, found HLA-associated TCR beta chains more clonally expanded than equally common other chains.

Comments on this clone: As yet, its antigen is unknown.

In the PCR, 60 Vbeta and 13 Jbeta primers were used. Assay used: immunoSEQ multiplex PCR; TCRdb lists only in-frame clones, some missing. The sample consists of some 130,000 clones, 80% of them appearing once. The clonotype was recovered from a male donor in good health and CMV-seronegative. The sequenced sample was PBMCs.

CDR3 nucleotide sequence: TGTGCCAGCAGCCCCACGGTTGGGGGGAATGTAGGGGCTTTCTTT. Its translation is CASSPTVGGNVGAFF. The V call is TRBV9, the J call TRBJ1-1, with D possibly TRBD1 on 5 matching bases. CDR1 SGDLS and CDR2 YYNGEE come from the germline V gene. V was cut by 4 bases and J by 11 bases, with 24 bases left in between. This CDR3 has 15 residues. Variable domain in full (rest from reference TRBV9 and TRBJ1-1): DSGVTQTPKHLITATGQRVTLRCSPRSGDLSVYWYQQSLDQGLQFLIQYYNGEERAKGNILERFSAQQFPDLHSELNLSSLELGDSALYFCASSPTVGGNVGAFFGQGTRLTVV.